This T cell receptor (beta chain) was recorded in a study of T cell clonotyping in hematopoietic cell transplantation. Study findings and constraints: After transplant, recipient diversity fell while pathologically expanded clonotypes grew through day 180. Few recipient clonotypes overlapped donors; over 97% were de novo at given depth.

Concerning this clone itself: The antigen is undetermined.

Data came from immunoSEQ multiplex PCR; TCRdb stores just in-frame clones and leaves some out. The sample consists of under 20,000 clones, more than 75% of them appearing once. The time point was: recipient sample about 28 days before transplant, after cytoreduction. Trimming shortened V by 7 bases and J by 6 bases, and 9 bases separated the two germline ends. The CDR3 sequence is 11 residues long. Germline CDR1 MDHEN, CDR2 SYDVKM. The TCR sequence derives from a man aged 50 or older with acute myeloid leukemia. Some clones in this sample may be carry-over from other donors' samples. The V and J genes are TRBV28 and TRBJ1-1; D is ambiguous. The specimen comprised peripheral blood mononuclear cells, sampled before stem cell transplant. CDR3 amino acids: CASKGPAEAFF. The CDR3 nucleotides are TGTGCCAGCAAAGGGCCCGCTGAAGCTTTCTTT.